Reported below is one T cell receptor (beta chain). What it binds is unknown. This sample was taken from a study of graft-versus-host responses after intestinal transplantation. Overall study findings and caveats: Analysis identified GvH clones in recipient marrow, with some appearing first in ileum or blood.

Profiled with immunoSEQ multiplex PCR; TCRdb holds only in-frame clones, not every one. The sample has about 70,000 clones; about 90% are singletons. The V and J ends lost 6 bases and 11 bases respectively, with 14 bases between them. The CDR3 is made up of 12 amino acids. Germline CDR1 MNHEY, CDR2 SVGAGI. The sequences come from unstimulated CD8+ T cells sorted from spleen or lymph node cells, collected before transplant. The source of this sequence is a human donor who was the organ donor for an intestinal transplant. The chain combines TRBV6-5 with TRBJ2-1; weak D call: TRBD2 (6 bases). In nucleotides, the CDR3 is TGTGCCAGCAGCCCCGGTGGGGGGAAGCAGTTCTTC. Encoded protein: CASSPGGGKQFF.